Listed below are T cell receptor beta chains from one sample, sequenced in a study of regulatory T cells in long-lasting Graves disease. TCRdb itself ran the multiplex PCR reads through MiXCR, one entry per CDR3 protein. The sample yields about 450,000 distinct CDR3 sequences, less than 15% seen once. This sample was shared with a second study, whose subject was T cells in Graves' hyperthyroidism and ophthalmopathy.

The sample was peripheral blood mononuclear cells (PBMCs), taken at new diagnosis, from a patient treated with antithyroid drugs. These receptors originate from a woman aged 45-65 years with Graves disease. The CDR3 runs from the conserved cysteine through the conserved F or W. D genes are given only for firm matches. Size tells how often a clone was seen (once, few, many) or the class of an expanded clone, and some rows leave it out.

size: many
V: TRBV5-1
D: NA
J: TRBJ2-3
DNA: TGCGCCAGCAGCGGCGGCAAAACCCTAAGCACAGATACGCAGTATTTT
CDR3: CASSGGKTLSTDTQYF

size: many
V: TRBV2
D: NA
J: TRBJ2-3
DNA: TGTGCCAGCAGTCCGGGACACCGGGCAGATACGCAGTATTTT
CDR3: CASSPGHRADTQYF

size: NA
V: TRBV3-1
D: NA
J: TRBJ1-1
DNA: TGTGCCAGCAGCCATGGGAAACAGGGAGCAGGTGGCACTGAAGCTTTCTTT
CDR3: CASSHGKQGAGGTEAFF

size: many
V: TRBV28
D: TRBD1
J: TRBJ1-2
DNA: TGTGCCAGCACCCTACCAGGACAGGGGTCTGGCTACACCTTC
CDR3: CASTLPGQGSGYTF

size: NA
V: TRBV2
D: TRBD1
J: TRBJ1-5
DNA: TGTGCCAGCAGTGGGACAGGGGAGGGTTTGAATCAGCCCCAGCATTTT
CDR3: CASSGTGEGLNQPQHF

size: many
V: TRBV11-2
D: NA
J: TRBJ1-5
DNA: TGTGCCAGCAGCTTAGGTGGGACTCAGCCCCAGCATTTT
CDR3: CASSLGGTQPQHF

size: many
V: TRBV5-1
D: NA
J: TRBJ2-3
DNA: TGCGCCAGCAGCTTTCTAGGTACTAGCACAGATACGCAGTATTTT
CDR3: CASSFLGTSTDTQYF

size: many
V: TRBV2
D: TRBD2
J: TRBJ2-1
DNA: TGTGCCAGCAGGAAGGGACTAGCGGGAAACTCCTACAATGAGCAGTTCTTC
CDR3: CASRKGLAGNSYNEQFF

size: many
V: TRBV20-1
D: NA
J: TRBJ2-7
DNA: TGCAGTGCTAGAGATGGGGGCGGGCCTTCGGCCTACGAGCAGTACTTC
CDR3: CSARDGGGPSAYEQYF

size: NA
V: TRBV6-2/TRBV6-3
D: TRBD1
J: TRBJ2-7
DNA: TGTGCCGGCAGCCCAAGACAAGACAGGGGAAACGAGCAGTACTTC
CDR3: CAGSPRQDRGNEQYF

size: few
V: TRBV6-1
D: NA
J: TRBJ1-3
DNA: TGTGCCAGCAAGGGTATAAGTTTCCCTGGAAACACCATATATTTT
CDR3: CASKGISFPGNTIYF

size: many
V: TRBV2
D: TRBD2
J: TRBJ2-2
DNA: TGTGCCAGCAGACTAGCGGGAGGGAACGGGGAGCTGTTTTTT
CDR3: CASRLAGGNGELFF

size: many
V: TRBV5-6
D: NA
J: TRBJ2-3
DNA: TGTGCCAGCAGCTTGGCGGGAGTTTCAGATACGCAGTATTTT
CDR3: CASSLAGVSDTQYF

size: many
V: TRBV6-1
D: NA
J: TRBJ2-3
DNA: TGTGCCAGCACCGACCCGGCAAACACAGATACGCAGTATTTT
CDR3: CASTDPANTDTQYF

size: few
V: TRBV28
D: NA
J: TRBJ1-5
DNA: TGTGCCACCGAACCGGGGGGTGTCCGTAATCAGCCCCAGCATTTT
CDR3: CATEPGGVRNQPQHF

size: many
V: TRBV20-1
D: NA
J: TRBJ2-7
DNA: TGCAGTGCACCCTCTGGGGGGCTCTCCTACGAGCAGTACTTC
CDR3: CSAPSGGLSYEQYF

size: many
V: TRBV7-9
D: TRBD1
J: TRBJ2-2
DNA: TGTGCCAGCAGCCGGGGACAGGGAGACGGGGAGCTGTTTTTT
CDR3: CASSRGQGDGELFF